A selection of T cell receptor beta chains follows, all from one sample in a study of T cells in Graves' hyperthyroidism and ophthalmopathy. Using its own MiXCR run on the multiplex PCR reads, TCRdb lists one record per CDR3 protein. The top ten hold roughly 21% of the sample, which has about 400,000 distinct CDR3 sequences, about 15% seen once. Input material: blood. The receptors stem from a woman under 40 with Graves' ophthalmopathy. Each CDR3 is given with its conserved first and last residue. D genes are given only for firm matches. Clone size is not always given. Where it is, it says once, few, many or a class for expanded clones.

clone size,J gene,D gene,V gene,CDR3 DNA,CDR3 protein
few,TRBJ2-3,-,TRBV5-1,TGCGCCAGCAGCCCGCGACTCACAGCAAAGACAGATACGCAGTATTTT,CASSPRLTAKTDTQYF
many,TRBJ2-1,TRBD2,TRBV2,TGTGCCAGCAGTGAATACTCGACTAGCGGGGGGGGTGGAGAGCAGTTCTTC,CASSEYSTSGGGGEQFF
many,TRBJ2-5,-,TRBV2,TGTGCCAGCGGCTTGGGGGGATTCCAAGAGACCCAGTACTTC,CASGLGGFQETQYF
-,TRBJ2-4,-,TRBV6-5,TGTGCCAGCGGTTTAGGGGGGGCCAGGGGGCAGAGGTACTTC,CASGLGGARGQRYF
many,TRBJ1-4,-,TRBV2,TGTGCCAGCAGTGAAAATTTGGGGGGGGAAAAACTGTTTTTT,CASSENLGGEKLFF
many,TRBJ2-7,TRBD1,TRBV18,TGTGCCAGCTCACCATCCGGGACAGGCCTCCTCTACGAGCAGTACTTC,CASSPSGTGLLYEQYF
many,TRBJ1-1,-,TRBV4-1,TGCGCCAGCAGCCTCACCCAAGACGGGAACACTGAAGCTTTCTTT,CASSLTQDGNTEAFF
-,TRBJ2-1,-,TRBV7-9,TGTGCCAGCAGGCCAGTTAATGAGCAGTTCTTC,CASRPVNEQFF
few,TRBJ2-7,-,TRBV6-6,TGTGCCAGCAGTTTTCAGGGGTGGGAGCAGTACTTC,CASSFQGWEQYF
many,TRBJ2-7,-,TRBV20-1,TGCAGTGCTAGCCTCGGCCTTTGGCAGGTCCCCTACGAGCAGTACTTC,CSASLGLWQVPYEQYF
many,TRBJ2-7,TRBD2,TRBV6-1,TGTGCCAGCAGTGACTTTCTCGGGACGGGGGGCGAGCAGTACTTC,CASSDFLGTGGEQYF
few,TRBJ2-2,TRBD1,TRBV6-1,TGTGCCAGCAGTCCTCGGGGGGACAGGGGGCTAAGCGGGGAGCTGTTTTTT,CASSPRGDRGLSGELFF
-,TRBJ2-2,-,TRBV4-1,TGCGCCAGCAGCTCAACCCGGGCAGGACTCACCGGGGAGCTGTTTTTT,CASSSTRAGLTGELFF
few,TRBJ1-4,-,TRBV20-1,TGCAGTGCTCAACACCCAACTAATGAAAAACTGTTTTTT,CSAQHPTNEKLFF
many,TRBJ1-5,-,TRBV12-3/TRBV12-4,TGTGCCAGCAGTTTTGGGGTTAGCAATCAGCCCCAGCATTTT,CASSFGVSNQPQHF
few,TRBJ2-2,-,TRBV6-1,TGTGCCAGCAGCCGTGGGGGGAACACCGGGGAGCTGTTTTTT,CASSRGGNTGELFF
many,TRBJ1-5,-,TRBV28,TGTGCCAGCAGTTTCCCCAGTCGGCAGCCCCAGCATTTT,CASSFPSRQPQHF
few,TRBJ1-4,TRBD1,TRBV6-2/TRBV6-3,TGTGCCAGCAGCGAGATTTCAGGGGGCGTTAATGAAAAACTGTTTTTT,CASSEISGGVNEKLFF
-,TRBJ2-3,TRBD2,TRBV9,TGTGCCAGCAGCGTAGGCCTAGCGGGGGTTGTAGATACGCAGTATTTT,CASSVGLAGVVDTQYF
many,TRBJ1-6,TRBD1,TRBV7-9,TGTGCCAGCAGCCCGGTCGGTTGGGGGACAGGGGAATGGTTTTCGGGTTCACCCCTCCACTTT,CASSPVGWGTGEWFSGSPLHF
many,TRBJ1-2,TRBD1,TRBV6-1,TGTGCCAGCAGTCGGGCGGCAGGGGGGAACTATGGCTACACCTTC,CASSRAAGGNYGYTF
many,TRBJ2-7,TRBD2,TRBV28,TGTGCCAGCAGTTTCGGGGGGGTTAACGAGCAGTACTTC,CASSFGGVNEQYF
-,TRBJ2-1,-,TRBV5-8,TGTGCCAGCAGATCTGGACAGAGTACCTACAATGAGCAGTTCTTC,CASRSGQSTYNEQFF
-,TRBJ2-7,-,TRBV10-2,TGCGCCAGCAGCGAACCCGGGACGGCCTCCTACGAGCAGTGCTTC,CASSEPGTASYEQCF
many,TRBJ1-3,-,TRBV11-2,TGTGCCAGCGCTACCCCCCGGGGTGTGGATGGAAACACCATATATTTT,CASATPRGVDGNTIYF
many,TRBJ2-7,-,TRBV28,TGTGCCAGCAGTTCGACGACAAGCTCCTACGAGCAGTACTTC,CASSSTTSSYEQYF
few,TRBJ1-3,-,TRBV4-2,TGTGCCAGCAGCCAAGATAATAGAAACACCATATATTTT,CASSQDNRNTIYF
many,TRBJ2-7,TRBD2,TRBV12-3/TRBV12-4,TGTGCCAGCAGCCCGACTAGCGGGGGCCCCGAGCAGTACTTC,CASSPTSGGPEQYF
many,TRBJ2-4,-,TRBV20-1,TGCAGTGCTAGAGTCTTGGGGCAGGCCAAAAACATTCAGTACTTC,CSARVLGQAKNIQYF
few,TRBJ2-1,TRBD2,TRBV6-4,TGTGCCAGCAGTGACTCGACTAGCGGGAGCTACAATGAGCAGTTCTTC,CASSDSTSGSYNEQFF
many,TRBJ2-7,-,TRBV30,TGTGCCTGGAGGGAGGGTCGGGCCCCTATACAGCAGTACTTC,CAWREGRAPIQQYF
-,TRBJ2-7,TRBD2,TRBV30,TGTGCCTGGAGTGGGGGACTAGCGGGGGGGCACTACGAGCAGTACTTC,CAWSGGLAGGHYEQYF
-,TRBJ2-1,-,TRBV27,TGTGCCAACAGTCCCTCTAATGGTAATGAGCAGTTCTTC,CANSPSNGNEQFF